Shown below are 9 T cell receptor beta chains from a single sample sequenced in a study of blood T cell repertoires in COVID-19. The data were produced by immunoSEQ multiplex PCR, yet TCRdb's version contains in-frame clones alone and is incomplete. The profile shows fewer than 75,000 clones, around 87% of them singletons. The sequencing sample was made of peripheral blood. These receptors were taken from a man aged 60 to 75 with active or convalescent COVID-19.

The chain combines TRBV5-4 with TRBJ1-1; TRBD1 matches 8 bases. This CDR3 comprises 15 residues. Unmatched junction bases numbered 10, after V lost 4 bases and J lost 5 bases. Germline V lookup: CDR1 SGHNT, CDR2 YYREEE (reference sequence). Here the CDR3 reads CASSNQDRARTEAFF. The CDR3 DNA is TGTGCCAGCAGCAACCAGGACAGGGCTAGGACTGAAGCTTTCTTT. The full variable domain, completed using reference TRBV5-4 and TRBJ1-1, is ETGVTQSPTHLIKTRGQQVTLRCSSQSGHNTVSWYQQALGQGPQFIFQYYREEENGRGNFPPRFSGLQFPNYSSELNVNALELDDSALYLCASSNQDRARTEAFFGQGTRLTVV.

This clone came up a few times. The gene calls are TRBV29-1 and TRBJ2-7; TRBD2 is a possible D gene (6 bases). Trimming took 5 bases from V and 0 from J, leaving 11 bases between them. The CDR3 loop spans 13 amino acids. Germline CDR1 is SQVTM and CDR2 is ANQGSEA. In DNA, the CDR3 is TGCAGCGTTTATAGCGGCAGCTCCTACGAGCAGTACTTC. Translated: CSVYSGSSYEQYF.

In its sample, this clone was seen once. J is TRBJ1-5 and V is TRBV9; D perhaps matches TRBD1 (5 bases). The CDR3 length is 14 residues. V lost 3 bases, J lost 0 bases, and 7 bases lay in between. Germline loops: CDR1 SGDLS, CDR2 YYNGEE. CDR3 bases: TGTGCCAGCAGCGAGACAGATAGCAATCAGCCCCAGCATTTT. This encodes CASSETDSNQPQHF.

The chain is built from TRBV5-1 and TRBJ1-1, with no clear D. Trimming pared 1 base from V and 1 base from J, leaving 8 bases between. CDR3 length: 14 amino acids. Germline lookup yields CDR1 SGHRS and CDR2 YFSETQ. CDR3 in amino acids: CASSLPGKNTEAFF. In nucleotides, the CDR3 is TGCGCCAGCAGCTTGCCAGGAAAGAACACTGAAGCTTTCTTT. The full variable domain, rest sourced from reference TRBV5-1 and TRBJ1-1, is KAGVTQTPRYLIKTRGQQVTLSCSPISGHRSVSWYQQTPGQGLQFLFEYFSETQRNKGNFPGRFSGRQFSNSRSEMNVSTLELGDSALYLCASSLPGKNTEAFFGQGTRLTVV.

The chain has TRBV7-8 and TRBJ1-2; TRBD1 matches at 7 bases. The CDR3 length is 16 residues. Germline V gives CDR1 SGHVS, CDR2 FQNEAQ. With V trimmed by 2 bases and J by 2 bases, 8 bases remained unmatched. The CDR3 loop reads CASSLSPGQTNYGYTF. The DNA of the CDR3 is TGTGCCAGCAGCTTATCGCCGGGACAGACGAACTATGGCTACACCTTC.

The chain is built from TRBV3-1 (or the pseudogene TRBV3-2) and TRBJ2-1; 7 positions match TRBD2. V gave up 1 base and J gave up 6 bases; unmatched junction bases: 9. Per germline, CDR1 LGHDT and CDR2 YNNKEL (reference sequence). The CDR3 runs to 16 residues. CDR3: CASSQGLLLATNEQFF. In DNA, the CDR3 is TGTGCCAGCAGCCAAGGACTCTTACTAGCGACCAATGAGCAGTTCTTC.

The rearrangement uses TRBV6-5 and TRBJ1-1; no clear D. This CDR3 contains 13 residues. Germline V gene sequence: CDR1 MNHEY, CDR2 SVGAGI. Trimming removed 2 bases at V and 5 bases at J, with 9 bases between. CDR3 amino acids: CASSYRQATEAFF. CDR3 bases: TGTGCCAGCAGTTACCGTCAGGCTACTGAAGCTTTCTTT.

This clone was observed a single time. The CDR3 sequence is CATSSRPGFTSYGYTF. For the CDR3, the DNA is TGTGCCACCAGCAGCAGACCGGGATTTACTTCCTATGGCTACACCTTC. V usage is TRBV15 and J usage is TRBJ1-2; D is uncertain. The length of the CDR3 is 16 residues. Trimming left V 3 bases short and J 4 bases short, with 18 bases between. CDR1 LNHNV and CDR2 YYDKDF come from the germline V gene (reference sequence).

The V and J genes are TRBV2 and TRBJ1-2; perhaps TRBD1 as D (5 bases). V lost 7 bases and J 6 bases, leaving 15 bases between the germline ends. The CDR3 runs to 13 residues. Per germline, CDR1 SNHLY and CDR2 FYNNEI. Here the CDR3 DNA reads TGTGCCAGCACAGGGATCGTGTTAGATGGCTACACCTTC. This encodes CASTGIVLDGYTF.